This T cell receptor (beta chain) was recovered during a study of spatial heterogeneity in lung cancer (dated by TCRdb to 2018 to 2020). Notes on the research overall: Beta-chain transcripts were consistently detected in greater numbers than alpha-chain transcripts, which likely reflected higher beta-chain transcript abundance. A strong correlation was found between TCR transcript counts in tumor regions and a T cell transcriptional module score from matched bulk RNA-seq. In the raw uncorrected reads, each unique combination of TCR and UMI appeared more than ten times on average. In non-small cell lung cancer, the study made a quantitative comparison of TCR alpha and beta repertoires among multiple tumor regions, matched nontumor lung and blood. Nonsynonymous mutation counts, determined by whole-exome sequencing of tumor tissue, were related to TCR repertoire features. At surgery, both alpha and beta chains were TCR-sequenced in 200 to 250 tumor regions, over 61 matched nontumor lung samples and 50 to 60 PBMC samples. Points the paper makes about the study in general: TCR-seq was estimated to cover only around 6.4% of tumor T cells for alpha chains and 13% to 15% for beta chains. Confirming at a functional level the hypothesis that regional TCRs recognize regional mutations was considered to require additional single-cell paired TCR alpha and beta sequencing. Counts of ubiquitous and regional expanded TCRs correlated with counts of ubiquitous and regional nonsynonymous mutations, respectively. The number of expanded intratumoral alpha and beta TCRs correlated with the tumor nonsynonymous mutation count.

This clonotype has only a few counts. It lacks a known antigen. The input lacks base qualities; no much larger clone sits a single base away. Little can be read into the size of this beta chain, an off-target read in a library designed for alpha chains. The time point label, read with the paper, signifies: sample taken at primary tumor resection. Samples were obtained from 70 to 85 patients with early-stage, untreated non-small cell lung cancer from the lung TRACERx cohort. Whole RNA extracted from tumor and nontumor lung tissue, or from cryopreserved PBMC samples, was used for TCR sequencing without cell sorting. Patients were selected for TCR sequencing only if sufficient RNA was available from at least two tumor regions. A lung pathologist reviewed the tumor and adjacent nontumor lung specimens before the specimens were selected. The germline V gene (reference sequence) sets CDR1 to DFQATT and CDR2 to SNEGSKA. Reading from cysteine to phenylalanine, the CDR3 counts 11 amino acids. The CDR3 DNA has 33 bases and is translated from base 1.

Library construction relied on 5' RACE. The sequencer was a NextSeq 500. To allow correction of PCR and sequencing errors, the TCR library protocol tagged every TCR cDNA molecule with a unique molecular identifier. From the authors' description of their analysis: Decombinator tools were used for TCR identification, UMI-based error correction and CDR3 extraction. Expanded TCRs were defined as those above a frequency of 2 per 1,000, corresponding to the top 1% of the tumor frequency distribution. Expanded tumor TCRs statistically deemed absent (corrected P<0.05) from at least one tumor region were classed as regional, and all other expanded tumor TCRs were classed as ubiquitous. Each repertoire was subsampled 100 times to 5,000 TCRs, after which Renyi diversity was computed with the R vegan package. To build CDR3 similarity networks, amino acid triplet string-kernel similarity was used, and CDR3s were connected when their pairwise similarity was above 0.82. TCRdb reworked the public reads: Q25 trimming with fastp, MiXCR clone assembly, productive beta chains retained. Under each unique CDR3 protein, matching rows form one entry showing the most common genes and DNA. What appears here as the V and J calls and clone size reflects TCRdb's work, not the paper's. This sample is represented by about 16,000 distinct CDR3 sequences; 6% to 7% of them were singletons. The ten top clones hold around 20% of the sample.

This chain joins TRBV20-1 to TRBJ1-1, with a weak D call of TRBD1 (5 bases match). The source is a female donor with early-stage non-small cell lung cancer. Specimen: lung tumor tissue, collected at surgery. The bases read TGCACCGCTCGTCAGGGAATTGAAGCTTTCTTT. This gives the protein CTARQGIEAFF.